Detailed here is one TCR beta chain. The antigen is not known. Surgery cases with the highest brain T cell transcript signatures were chosen for sequencing. At least one anti-epileptic drug was given before surgery. V lost 5 bases and J lost 7, with 11 bases in between. The V gene's germline CDR1 is SGHVS and CDR2 FQNEAQ. The length of the CDR3 is 12 residues. The sample is drawn from a study of brain T cells in children with intractable seizures. Study-level results: Viral specificity was inferred only from CDR3 similarity; HCMV serostatus was unknown. Pre-surgery blood may have been undersampled, hiding some clones.

Sequencing used immunoSEQ multiplex PCR; TCRdb keeps in-frame clones, though not all of them. The sample contains 75,000 to 80,000 clones, just over 90% of which appear only once. The chain uses TRBV7-8 and TRBJ1-1, with a possible D match to TRBD1 (5 bases). The sequence was collected from a boy less than two years old with tuberous sclerosis and intractable seizures. Sequencing was performed on peripheral blood, taken at surgery. CDR3 region: CASSDDSDEAFF. In DNA form, the CDR3 reads TGTGCCAGCAGCGACGACAGCGATGAAGCTTTCTTT.